This entry features one TCR beta chain sequence. One end of the junction does not line up with germline, which may come from a read error. Joint extraction of RNA and DNA used roughly 19-32 mg of bulk tissue that was unsorted. Donors were untreated and chronically infected with HBV. The study found over 90% viable tumor cells in every tumor sample. The entry originates in a study of tumor-infiltrating lymphocytes in primary liver carcinoma. Turning to the study itself: Tissue type made little difference to sample yields of roughly 3.65 to 7.13 million productive TCRbeta reads.

Priming with a constant-region primer yielded TCR beta cDNA from 500 ng total RNA. A slightly modified ARM-PCR protocol with three nested multiplex PCR rounds produced these TCR beta libraries. TRBV1-TRBV30 forward primers paired with a C-beta reverse primer drove the first two PCR rounds, around 10 cycles each. One entry per CDR3 protein results from TCRdb running MiXCR on the multiplex PCR reads. The data show tens of thousands of distinct CDR3 sequences, approximately 72% seen once. The CDR3 has 13 residues. This receptor was identified in a man in his forties or fifties with primary liver carcinoma and hepatitis B virus infection. The rearrangement links TRBV12-3 or TRBV12-4 to TRBJ1-1; D is undetermined. Sequenced sample: liver tumor tissue from sampling region 1. Subset here: tumor region T1, superior pole. The CDR3 DNA reads TGTGCGAGCAGTTCAGCACAGTACACTGAAGCTTTCTTT. It codes for CASSSAQYTEAFF.